The clone carrying this T cell receptor (beta chain) was recorded a few times. The data were obtained in a study of T cell repertoires in ileal Crohn's disease. Clones were sequenced by immunoSEQ multiplex PCR, and TCRdb holds only the in-frame ones, with some missing. Of about 1,400 clones in the sample, more than 75% were seen once. Described time point: neoterminal ileum biopsy at postoperative endoscopy, about 6 months after surgery. Germline V lookup: CDR1 SGDLS, CDR2 YYNGEE. V trimming: 2 bases; J trimming: 4 bases; junction bases outside the gene matches: 8. There are 15 residues in the CDR3. The clonotype was recovered from an adult with Crohn's disease. What was sequenced was ileal tissue. The chain links TRBV9 to TRBJ1-1, with 7 bases matching TRBD1. CDR3 coding DNA: TGTGCCAGCAGCGTTTCGGACAGGAGGGTCACTGAAGCTTTCTTT. It translates to CASSVSDRRVTEAFF. The entire variable domain, with the rest obtained from reference TRBV9 and TRBJ1-1, is as follows: DSGVTQTPKHLITATGQRVTLRCSPRSGDLSVYWYQQSLDQGLQFLIQYYNGEERAKGNILERFSAQQFPDLHSELNLSSLELGDSALYFCASSVSDRRVTEAFFGQGTRLTVV.